These 30 T cell receptor beta chains came from one sample sequenced in a study of T cells after yellow fever vaccination. One entry per CDR3 protein results from TCRdb running MiXCR on the 5' RACE reads. The repertoire includes approximately 550,000 distinct CDR3 sequences, 13% of them detected once, and more than 13% sits in the top ten. The sample consisted of PBMCs, taken on the day of the yellow fever booster vaccination. The receptor source for this set is a man aged 30 to 45 who received the YFV17D yellow fever vaccine.

This clonotype was seen more than once but under ten times. The V gene is TRBV6-2 or TRBV6-3, the J gene TRBJ2-5; D may correspond to TRBD1 or TRBD2 (5 bases each). The CDR3 contains 16 residues. V was shortened by 0 bases and J by 2 bases, with 13 bases between the two germline ends. Germline V CDR1 and CDR2: MNHEY, SVGEGT. CDR3 nucleotide sequence: TGTGCCAGCAGTTACTCCAGGGACCAAGGGCAAGAGACCCAGTACTTC. This translates into CASSYSRDQGQETQYF.

This clonotype turned up a few times. The J gene is TRBJ1-5, the V gene TRBV9, with 7 bases identical to TRBD1. Germline loops: CDR1 SGDLS, CDR2 YYNGEE. Trimming removed 2 bases from V and 2 bases from J; junction bases left unmatched: 1. This CDR3 comprises 14 residues. In nucleotides, the CDR3 is TGTGCCAGCAGCGTCCAGGGGGGCAATCAGCCCCAGCATTTT. Translation: CASSVQGGNQPQHF.

The chain has TRBV5-4 and TRBJ2-3; unclear D gene. The V end lost 0 bases, the J end lost 10 bases, and 12 bases lay between the germline ends. Germline CDR1 SGHNT, CDR2 YYREEE (reference sequence). The CDR3 is 13 amino acids. In DNA form, the CDR3 reads TGTGCCAGCAGCTTGGAGGGTGCCAGGCCGCAGTATTTT. Encoded protein: CASSLEGARPQYF.

This clonotype has just a few counts. This chain uses TRBV7-8 with TRBJ2-7; D call uncertain. This CDR3 spans 15 amino acids. CDR1 and CDR2 (germline): SGHVS, FQNEAQ. Trimming stripped 0 bases from V and 2 bases from J, with 11 bases between. DNA of the CDR3: TGTGCCAGCAGCTTAGCTGAAGGCGGAGCCTACGAGCAGTACTTC. It encodes CASSLAEGGAYEQYF.

Of note for this clonotype: A much larger clone lies a single base off, so this may be a read error. The V gene is TRBV29-1, the J gene TRBJ2-5; 7 bases are shared with TRBD2. This CDR3 is built from 16 residues. CDR1 and CDR2 from the germline V gene are SQVTM and ANQGSEA. The CDR3 region is CCAAALAEPSQETQYF. Here the CDR3 DNA reads TGCTGTGCTGCCGCGCTAGCGGAGCCCTCTCAAGAGACCCAGTACTTC. The variable domain in full, with the rest retrieved from reference TRBV29-1 and TRBJ2-5, is SAVISQKPSRDICQRGTSLTIQCQVDSQVTMMFWYRQQPGQSLTLIATANQGSEATYESGFVIDKFPISRPNLTFSTLTVSNMSPEDSSIYLCCAAALAEPSQETQYFGPGTRLLVL.

This rearrangement joins TRBV5-8 to TRBJ2-7; TRBD2 agrees at 11 bases. This CDR3 has 17 residues. Germline CDR1 SGHTS, CDR2 YDEGEE. V shed 0 bases, J shed 0 bases, and the junction held 5 bases outside the gene matches. The CDR3: CASSLGLAGGVSYEQYF. As DNA, the CDR3 is TGTGCCAGCAGCTTGGGGCTAGCGGGAGGAGTCTCCTACGAGCAGTACTTC. Complete variable domain (other parts from reference TRBV5-8 and TRBJ2-7): EAGVTQSPTHLIKTRGQQATLRCSPISGHTSVYWYQQALGLGLQFLLWYDEGEERNRGNFPPRFSGRQFPNYSSELNVNALELEDSALYLCASSLGLAGGVSYEQYFGPGTRLTVT.

About this clonotype: A much larger clone differs by one base, so this may be a read error. No conserved phenylalanine or tryptophan ends this CDR3, so it is likely a read error. V usage is TRBV5-5 and J usage is TRBJ2-1; no definite D call. The CDR3 extends over 14 amino acids. V dropped 0 bases and J dropped 7 bases, with 11 bases sitting between them. CDR1 and CDR2 (germline): SGHKS, YYEKEE (reference sequence). DNA for the CDR3: TGTGCCAGCAGCTTGGGAGTGGGTGGAAATGAGCAGTTCTAC. Translating gives CASSLGVGGNEQFY.

This clonotype has just a few counts. The rearrangement joins TRBV20-1 to TRBJ2-1, with D hard to call. The length of the CDR3 is 16 residues. In germline, CDR1 is DFQATT, CDR2 SNEGSKA (reference sequence). V was pared by 6 bases and J by 4 bases, with 22 bases between. The CDR3 DNA sequence: TGCAGTGCCGCTCCACCAACTGGTACCTTATACAATGAGCAGTTCTTC. It encodes CSAAPPTGTLYNEQFF.

This clonotype was seen a handful of times. V is TRBV6-1 and J is TRBJ2-2; TRBD2 might be the D (6 bases). The ends were cut back, 5 bases at V and 4 bases at J, with 17 bases in the middle. Germline loops: CDR1 MNHNS, CDR2 SASEGT. This CDR3 spans 16 amino acids. The CDR3: CASSTLIGGTTGELFF. CDR3 coding DNA: TGTGCCAGCAGTACCCTTATCGGAGGGACCACCGGGGAGCTGTTTTTT.

There are a few counts of this clonotype. J is TRBJ1-5 and V is TRBV10-3; a possible D gene is TRBD1 (5 bases). Germline CDR1 ENHRY, CDR2 SYGVKD. V was shortened by 3 bases and J by 2 bases, with 8 bases between the two germline ends. CDR3 length: 14 amino acids. The CDR3 loop reads CAISDLGGNQPQHF. The CDR3 nucleotides read TGTGCCATCAGTGATTTGGGGGGCAATCAGCCCCAGCATTTT.

The chain is built from TRBV7-2 and TRBJ2-5, with D perhaps given as TRBD1 or TRBD2 (5 bases each). The CDR3 runs to 14 residues. Trimming shortened V by 4 bases and J by 5 bases, and 14 bases separated the two germline ends. The germline V gene encodes CDR1 SGHTA and CDR2 FQGNSA. As DNA, the CDR3 is TGTGCCAGCAGCTCCCGCGGTTGGGGGGAGACCCAGTACTTC. Its protein is CASSSRGWGETQYF.

A few counts support this clonotype. CDR3 bases: TGCGCCAGCAGCTTTAGGCTAGCGGGAGACAATGAGCAGTTCTTC. Its protein product is CASSFRLAGDNEQFF. This chain links TRBV5-1 with TRBJ2-1; 10 nucleotides line up with TRBD2. Germline V lookup: CDR1 SGHRS, CDR2 YFSETQ. CDR3 length equals 15 residues. V lost 2 bases, J lost 5 bases, and 4 bases stayed unmatched.

This clonotype came up a few times. The J gene is TRBJ2-1, the V gene TRBV9; D not certain. Germline CDR1 SGDLS, CDR2 YYNGEE. The CDR3 consists of 15 residues. Trimming removed 3 bases from V and 0 bases from J, with 10 bases in between. CDR3 amino acids: CASSDPAGSYNEQFF. The DNA for the CDR3 is TGTGCCAGCAGCGATCCCGCAGGCTCCTACAATGAGCAGTTCTTC. Using reference TRBV9 and TRBJ2-1 for the parts outside the CDR3, the full variable domain is DSGVTQTPKHLITATGQRVTLRCSPRSGDLSVYWYQQSLDQGLQFLIQYYNGEERAKGNILERFSAQQFPDLHSELNLSSLELGDSALYFCASSDPAGSYNEQFFGPGTRLTVL.

The gene calls are TRBV7-2 and TRBJ2-5; a weak D match, TRBD1 (5 bases). This CDR3 comprises 14 residues. V lost 2 bases to trimming and J lost 5 bases, with 12 bases between them. Germline loops: CDR1 SGHTA, CDR2 FQGNSA. The CDR3 reads CASSLRQPAETQYF. In DNA, the CDR3 is TGTGCCAGCAGCTTAAGACAGCCAGCGGAGACCCAGTACTTC.

The chain couples TRBV7-9 to TRBJ1-1, with TRBD1 as a possible D gene (5 bases). The CDR3 consists of 14 residues. V dropped 5 bases and J dropped 0 bases, with 10 bases sitting between them. CDR1 is SEHNR, CDR2 FQNEAQ, per germline (reference sequence). This CDR3 is CASSPQTVNTEAFF. The CDR3 coding sequence is TGTGCCAGCAGCCCTCAGACAGTGAACACTGAAGCTTTCTTT. Drawing the rest from reference TRBV7-9 and TRBJ1-1, the complete variable domain is DTGVSQNPRHKITKRGQNVTFRCDPISEHNRLYWYRQTLGQGPEFLTYFQNEAQLEKSRLLSDRFSAERPKGSFSTLEIQRTEQGDSAMYLCASSPQTVNTEAFFGQGTRLTVV.

CDR3 region: CASRGGGGGSSYNEQFF. The CDR3 region has the DNA TGTGCCAGCAGGGGAGGGGGCGGCGGGAGCTCCTACAATGAGCAGTTCTTC. The rearrangement joins TRBV7-2 to TRBJ2-1; TRBD1 or TRBD2 may be the D gene (7 bases each). From germline, CDR1 is SGHTA and CDR2 FQGNSA. The CDR3 runs 17 residues. V lost 6 bases and J 0 bases, leaving 18 bases between the germline ends. The full variable domain, rest sourced from reference TRBV7-2 and TRBJ2-1, is GAGVSQSPSNKVTEKGKDVELRCDPISGHTALYWYRQSLGQGLEFLIYFQGNSAPDKSGLPSDRFSAERTGGSVSTLTIQRTQQEDSAVYLCASRGGGGGSSYNEQFFGPGTRLTVL.

The V gene is TRBV11-2, the J gene TRBJ2-3, with TRBD1 identical over 9 bases. This CDR3 has 16 residues. Germline values: CDR1 SGHAT, CDR2 FQNNGV. The V and J ends lost 2 bases and 2 bases, in that order; junction bases with no gene match: 5. The CDR3 DNA sequence: TGTGCCAGCAGCTTACTGACAGGGGGACCCACAGATACGCAGTATTTT. Translation gives CASSLLTGGPTDTQYF.

This clonotype was detected many times. V is TRBV4-3 and J is TRBJ1-2; TRBD1 aligns across 9 bases. Germline lookup yields CDR1 LGHNA and CDR2 YSLEER. This CDR3 comprises 15 residues. J lost 4 bases, V lost 4 bases, and 7 bases had no gene match. Written as DNA, the CDR3 is TGCGCCAGCAGCCCCGCCGGGGACAGGGCCTATGGCTACACCTTC. This codes for CASSPAGDRAYGYTF.

This chain joins TRBV7-2 and TRBJ1-2, with a possible D match to TRBD1 (5 bases). The CDR3 is 14 amino acids. CDR1 and CDR2 from the germline V gene are SGHTA and FQGNSA. V lost 1 base and J 5 bases, leaving 11 bases between the germline ends. The CDR3 bases are TGTGCCAGCAGCTTAGAATCCAGGGTTTATGGCTACACCTTC. Protein product: CASSLESRVYGYTF.

This clonotype was recorded many times. The gene calls are TRBV20-1 and TRBJ1-1, with a possible D match to TRBD1 (6 bases). Germline V gene lookup returns CDR1 DFQATT and CDR2 SNEGSKA (reference sequence). The CDR3 runs 13 residues. Trimming pared 1 base from V and 6 bases from J, leaving 12 bases between. The DNA of the CDR3 is TGCAGTGCTAGAGTATGGGGGGCGTCTGAAGCTTTCTTT. This translates into CSARVWGASEAFF.

The J gene is TRBJ1-4, the V gene TRBV27, with D possibly matching TRBD1 (6 bases). The CDR3 has 15 residues. CDR1 is MNHEY and CDR2 is SMNVEV in the germline V gene (reference sequence). Trimming left V 5 bases short and J 3 bases short, with 13 bases between. CDR3 residues: CASSVQGLPNEKLFF. The DNA for the CDR3 is TGTGCCAGCAGTGTTCAGGGGCTCCCTAATGAAAAACTGTTTTTT.

The sample holds a few counts of this clonotype. The chain links TRBV24-1 to TRBJ2-1, with D possibly called TRBD1 or TRBD2 (5 bases each). Germline V gene data show CDR1 as KGHDR and CDR2 as SFDVKD. V lost 4 bases to trimming and J lost 8 bases, with 11 bases between them. The CDR3 is 13 amino acids. The CDR3 here is CATSEGVGDEQFF. CDR3 sequence (DNA): TGTGCCACCAGTGAGGGGGTGGGCGATGAGCAGTTCTTC.

This clonotype was counted between two and nine times. A read error may be the cause here, since a much bigger clone is one base away. This chain connects TRBV6-1 to TRBJ2-5, with D hard to call. The V and J ends lost 7 bases and 5 bases respectively, with 5 bases between them. Germline loops: CDR1 MNHNS, CDR2 SASEGT. The CDR3 totals 10 residues. The CDR3: CASMRETQYF. DNA for the CDR3: TGTGCCAGCATGAGGGAGACCCAGTACTTC.

The chain links TRBV6-8 to TRBJ1-4, with TRBD1 as a possible D gene (5 bases). The CDR3 loop spans 15 amino acids. The V gene lost 5 bases and the J gene lost 5 bases, with 15 bases spanning the gap. Germline values: CDR1 MNHGY, CDR2 SAAAGT. The CDR3 DNA reads as TGTGCCAGCAGTCGGGGCCTCACCCGGAATGAAAAACTGTTTTTT. Its translation is CASSRGLTRNEKLFF.

This clonotype came up a few times. This chain joins TRBV7-9 and TRBJ1-2; 11 nucleotides match TRBD1. Germline CDR1 is SEHNR and CDR2 is FQNEAQ (reference sequence). V trimming: 5 bases; J trimming: 8 bases; junction bases outside the gene matches: 16. The CDR3 totals 17 residues. In DNA form, the CDR3 reads TGTGCCAGCAGCCGCAGCGCTGCCGGGACAGGGGGACGAGGCTACACCTTC. Its protein is CASSRSAAGTGGRGYTF.

The J gene is TRBJ2-1, the V gene TRBV5-1, with D possibly being TRBD1 or TRBD2 (6 bases each). V lost 2 bases, J lost 0 bases, and 12 bases lay in between. The CDR3 consists of 16 residues. Germline V CDR1 and CDR2: SGHRS, YFSETQ. The CDR3 coding sequence is TGCGCCAGCAGCTTTTCTTGGGGGGCCTCCTACAATGAGCAGTTCTTC. This encodes CASSFSWGASYNEQFF.

The rearrangement uses TRBV15 and TRBJ2-3, with D maybe TRBD2 (5 bases). This CDR3 has 14 residues. Trimming took off 0 bases at V and 4 bases at J, with 8 bases between the two ends. Germline V gene sequence: CDR1 LNHNV, CDR2 YYDKDF (reference sequence). CDR3 residues: CATSRDRRPDTQYF. CDR3 nucleotides: TGTGCCACCAGCAGAGATCGGAGGCCAGATACGCAGTATTTT.

The chain carries TRBV11-2 and TRBJ2-3, with a possible D match to TRBD2 (6 bases). The CDR3 is made up of 16 amino acids. V dropped 5 bases and J dropped 2 bases, with 17 bases sitting between them. Germline V gene sequence: CDR1 SGHAT, CDR2 FQNNGV. CDR3 sequence (DNA): TGTGCCAGCAGCCGCCGACTAGACTTTACCACAGATACGCAGTATTTT. Amino acids: CASSRRLDFTTDTQYF.

This clonotype was counted ten times or more. The conserved final phenylalanine or tryptophan is absent from the CDR3, which likely points to a read error. Because the CDR3's place on the DNA is in doubt, the DNA is left out and the CDR3 is given as listed by TCRdb. This rearrangement joins TRBV6-5 to TRBJ2-7; TRBD1, the table's D call, lacks a check against the DNA. The CDR3 length is 9 residues, termini included. Germline assignment: CDR1 MNHEY and CDR2 SVGAGI. CDR3 sequence reads: CASTDRVSL.

The sample holds a few counts of this clonotype. The chain combines TRBV2 with TRBJ1-5; unclear D gene. This CDR3 is built from 14 residues. V was trimmed by 2 bases and J by 3 bases, leaving 8 bases between them. Germline V lookup: CDR1 SNHLY, CDR2 FYNNEI. For the CDR3, the DNA is TGTGCCAGCAGTGAATTGGGGAACAATCAGCCCCAGCATTTT. This gives the protein CASSELGNNQPQHF.